This record concerns one T cell receptor (beta chain) sequence. V shed 4 bases and J shed 1 base, with 14 bases lying between them. Germline values: CDR1 SGDLS, CDR2 YYNGEE. The CDR3 is 15 residues long. Method: immunoSEQ multiplex PCR; TCRdb's copy keeps in-frame clones and lacks some. The data contain under 400,000 clones, 89% of them singletons. The data belong to a study of blood T cell repertoires in COVID-19. Background on the study: Samples came from the United States, Italy and Spain, spanning acute and convalescent COVID-19. Sources were T cells, B-cell-depleted T cells, or PBMCs; the material itself was cDNA or gDNA.

Seattle patients were enrolled during active infection and followed longitudinally. The chain recombines TRBV9 with TRBJ1-1; D is perhaps TRBD1 (5 bases). The sample was peripheral blood. The receptor was derived from a woman between 55 and 75 years old with COVID-19, enrolled during active disease. CDR3 protein: CASSSGGDENTEAFF. CDR3 nucleotides: TGTGCCAGCAGCTCCGGAGGGGACGAGAACACTGAAGCTTTCTTT.